This T cell receptor beta chain was profiled in a study of blood T cell repertoires in COVID-19. Study summary: Samples came from the United States, Italy and Spain, spanning acute and convalescent COVID-19. PBMCs, B-cell-depleted T cells, or T cells provided the cDNA or gDNA that made up the material.

At least ten counts were recorded for this clone. The trim removed 7 bases at V and 6 bases at J, leaving 12 bases unmatched. CDR1 is SNHLY, CDR2 FYNNEI, per germline. CDR3 length: 15 residues. In the authors' methods: Estimation of nucleated cell counts relied on the amplification of reference gene primers. Only in-frame clones appear in the TCRdb table, and some are missing; sequencing was by immunoSEQ multiplex PCR. The V and J calls and clone size were taken over from that table, and D and trimming were inferred from the DNA. The repertoire holds about 220,000 clones, with roughly 80% as singletons.

Sequencing was performed on peripheral blood. The source of this sequence is a man aged 25-45 years with active or convalescent COVID-19. This chain connects TRBV2 to TRBJ2-1; 7 nucleotides match TRBD2. The CDR3 bases are TGTGCCAGCAAGATAGGGGACTACCATACCAATGAGCAGTTCTTC. It specifies CASKIGDYHTNEQFF. Combining the CDR3 with reference TRBV2 and TRBJ2-1 gives the whole variable domain EPEVTQTPSHQVTQMGQEVILRCVPISNHLYFYWYRQILGQKVEFLVSFYNNEISEKSEIFDDQFSVERPDGSNFTLKIRSTKLEDSAMYFCASKIGDYHTNEQFFGPGTRLTVL.